The source of this TCR beta chain is a study of T and B cells in COVID-19 patients. Study-wide results and caveats: The recovered cohort had roughly 2,200 exclusive TCR clusters, including 30 to 40 low generation probability clusters. CD4+, regulatory T cell, CD8+ and sorted SARS-CoV-2-responsive or tetramer+ T cells were not yet sequenced. Patients with COVID-19 reportedly showed strongly skewed T cell receptor beta variable and joining gene usage.

Blood genomic DNA input for TRB amplification was about 220-500 ng. BIOMED2 TRB-A/B primer pools were used in multiplex TRB PCR. TCRdb redid the calling of the multiplex PCR reads with MiXCR, one entry per CDR3 protein. The sample yields fewer than 25,000 distinct CDR3 sequences, approximately 28% seen once. Of note for this clonotype: Its cognate antigen is unknown.

Sequenced sample: blood. This TCR derives from a human donor who had recovered from COVID-19.

The CDR3 bases are TGCGCCAGCAGCTTGGGGCAGCAGAACACTGAAGCTTTCTTT. Protein sequence: CASSLGQQNTEAFF. V and J are TRBV5-1 and TRBJ1-1; no firm D call. Germline V gene data show CDR1 as SGHRS and CDR2 as YFSETQ. This CDR3 spans 14 amino acids. V lost 0 bases, J lost 1 base, and 7 bases lay in between.